The sequence of this T cell receptor (beta chain) was determined in a study of T cell responses to AZD1222 COVID-19 vaccine. Study-level information: Pooled together were second doses at about 4 or about 12 weeks. Study observations and caveats: Sampling that yielded the repertoires occurred only after the peak T cell response. Vaccine-associated CD4 TCRs spanned spike, dominant at 160-218 and 743-854. Rises in breadth and depth of Spike-specific TCRs came after two AZD1222 doses.

Per the germline V gene, CDR1 is MNHEY and CDR2 is SMNVEV (reference sequence). The V gene end was trimmed by 4 bases and the J gene end by 4 bases; junction bases not matched to a gene: 7. The CDR3 length is 16 residues. Remarks on this clone: What it binds is not known.

Generated by immunoSEQ multiplex PCR, the TCRdb table keeps only in-frame clones and is missing some. This sample has around 150,000 clones, with roughly 90% found just once. The rearrangement uses TRBV27 and TRBJ2-6, with TRBD2 identical over 7 bases. This TCR was recovered from an adult in good health. Sequenced here: peripheral blood, sampled on day 0 of AZD1222 vaccination. This CDR3 is CASSSGGTRGANVLTF. The CDR3 bases are TGTGCCAGCAGTTCGGGGGGTACAAGAGGGGCCAACGTCCTGACTTTC.